The following is a TCR beta chain sequence with its context. The antigen remains unidentified. This sample is drawn from a study of regulatory T cells in long-lasting Graves disease. Time point here: newly diagnosed GD, antithyroid drugs for less than 3 months. Preparation of the TCR library used RNA extracted from PBMCs. The ends were cut back, 9 bases at V and 1 base at J, with 12 bases in the middle. CDR1 is LNHDA and CDR2 is SQIVND in the germline V gene (reference sequence). The CDR3 length is 13 residues. Study-level points and caveats: Analyses excluded thyroid tissue, covering peripheral blood alone. Clonotypes that were public and shared totalled 2,741 in persistent patients versus 966 in new patients.

Construction of TCR beta libraries relied on iRepertoire HTBI primers and on Arm-PCR targeting CDR3 regions. One entry per CDR3 protein results from TCRdb running MiXCR on the multiplex PCR reads. The data show about 500,000 distinct CDR3 sequences, with around 15% seen just once and 12% held by the top ten. The sample was also reused in another study, on T cells in Graves' hyperthyroidism and ophthalmopathy. That study reports: Subjects aged 18 to 65 presented with newly diagnosed hyperthyroidism of less than 2 months' duration. Most clonotypes expanded in the thyroid (above 0.001) were also present in blood.

The sequencing used peripheral blood mononuclear cells (PBMCs), collected at new diagnosis, from a patient treated with antithyroid drugs. The J gene is TRBJ1-2, the V gene TRBV19; no firm D call. This sequence originates from a man aged 35-49 years with Graves disease. CDR3 DNA: TGTGCCAGCAGGAAAGGCGGTAACTATGGCTACACCTTC. This translates into CASRKGGNYGYTF.